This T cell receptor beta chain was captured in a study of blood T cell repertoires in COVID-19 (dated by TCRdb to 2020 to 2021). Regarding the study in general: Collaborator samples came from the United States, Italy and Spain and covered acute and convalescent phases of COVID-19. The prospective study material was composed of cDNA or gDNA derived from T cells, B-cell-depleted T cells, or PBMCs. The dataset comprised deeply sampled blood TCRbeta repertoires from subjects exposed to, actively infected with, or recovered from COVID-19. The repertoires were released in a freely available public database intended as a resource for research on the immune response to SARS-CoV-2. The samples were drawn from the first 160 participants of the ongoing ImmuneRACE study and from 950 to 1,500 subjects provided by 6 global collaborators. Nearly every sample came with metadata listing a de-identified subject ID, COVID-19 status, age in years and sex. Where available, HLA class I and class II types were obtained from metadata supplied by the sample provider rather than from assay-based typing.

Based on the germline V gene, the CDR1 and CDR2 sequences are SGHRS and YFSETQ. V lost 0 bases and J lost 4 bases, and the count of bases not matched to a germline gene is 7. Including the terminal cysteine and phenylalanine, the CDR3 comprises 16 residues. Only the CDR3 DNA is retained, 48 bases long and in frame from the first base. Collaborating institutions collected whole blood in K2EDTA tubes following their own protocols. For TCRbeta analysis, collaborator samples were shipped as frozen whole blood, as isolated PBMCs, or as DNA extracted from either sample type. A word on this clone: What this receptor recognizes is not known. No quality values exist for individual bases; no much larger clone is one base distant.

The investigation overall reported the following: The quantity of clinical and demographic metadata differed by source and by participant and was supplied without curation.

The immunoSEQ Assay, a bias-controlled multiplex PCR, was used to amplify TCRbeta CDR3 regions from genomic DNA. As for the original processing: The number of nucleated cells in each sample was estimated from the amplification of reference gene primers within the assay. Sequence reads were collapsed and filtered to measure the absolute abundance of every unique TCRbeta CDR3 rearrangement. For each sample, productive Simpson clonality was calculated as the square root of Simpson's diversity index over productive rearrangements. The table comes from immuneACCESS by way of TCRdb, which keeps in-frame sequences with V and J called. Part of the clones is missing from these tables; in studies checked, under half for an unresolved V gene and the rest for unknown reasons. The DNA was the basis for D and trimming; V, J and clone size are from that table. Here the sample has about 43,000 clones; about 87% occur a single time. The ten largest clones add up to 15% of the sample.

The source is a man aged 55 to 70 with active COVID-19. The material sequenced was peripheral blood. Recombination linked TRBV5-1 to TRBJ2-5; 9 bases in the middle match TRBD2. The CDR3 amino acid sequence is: CASSLAGARGGETQYF. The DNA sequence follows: TGCGCCAGCAGCTTGGCAGGTGCGCGGGGGGGAGAGACCCAGTACTTC.